The sequence of this TCR beta chain was determined in a study of blood T cells in healthy people across ages. Germline-derived CDR1 and CDR2 are SGHTA and FQGNSA. V lost 6 bases, J lost 2 bases, and 9 bases lay in between. This CDR3 is built from 13 residues. A sample-barcoded 5' primer and a J-beta primer mix were used in a second PCR of roughly 6 to 12 cycles. Sequencing recovered at least 3 million CDR3-containing paired-end reads from each sample. MiXCR, run by TCRdb on the 5' RACE reads, gives a single entry per CDR3 protein. The sample holds 700,000 to 1,000,000 distinct CDR3 sequences; around 45% are singletons and the top ten take around 21%.

The origin of this receptor is a man between 60 and 75 years old in good health. The V call is TRBV7-2, the J call TRBJ2-3; no definite D call. The specimen sequenced was blood. This CDR3 reads CASRYGTTDTQYF. The CDR3 DNA is TGTGCCAGCAGATATGGTACCACAGATACGCAGTATTTT. Full variable domain (rest looked up from reference TRBV7-2 and TRBJ2-3): GAGVSQSPSNKVTEKGKDVELRCDPISGHTALYWYRQSLGQGLEFLIYFQGNSAPDKSGLPSDRFSAERTGGSVSTLTIQRTQQEDSAVYLCASRYGTTDTQYFGPGTRLTVL.